The present T cell receptor (beta chain) was sequenced within a study of blood T cell repertoires in COVID-19 (TCRdb year 2020). Some background on the complete study: The collaborator samples originated in the United States, Italy and Spain and spanned the acute and convalescent phases of COVID-19. The dataset comprised deeply sampled blood TCRbeta repertoires from subjects exposed to, actively infected with, or recovered from COVID-19. The repertoires were released in a freely available public database intended as a resource for research on the immune response to SARS-CoV-2. Samples came from the ongoing ImmuneRACE study (first 160 participants) plus 1,254 subjects from 6 global collaborators. HLA class I and class II types, where available, came from metadata supplied by the sample provider rather than from assay-based typing. The material from the prospective study consisted of cDNA or gDNA derived from T cells, B-cell-depleted T cells, or PBMCs. The sample metadata nearly always contained a de-identified subject ID, COVID-19 status, age in years and sex.

Participants in the prospective study were enrolled through a virtual design, were aged about 18 to 90 years, and lived in approximately 24 United States geographic areas. Cohort assignment in the prospective study relied on participant-reported clinical history from a screening survey and a study questionnaire. Recovered participants in ImmuneRACE Cohort 3 were defined by two consecutive negative NP/OP PCR tests, clearance by a healthcare professional, or resolution of symptoms. Each participant in the prospective study had whole blood, serum and a nasopharyngeal or oropharyngeal swab collected by mobile phlebotomists. Participants in the prospective study had the option to provide additional blood draws and questionnaires over a roughly two-month period. Before DNA extraction, blood samples from the prospective study were shipped at room temperature or frozen. About this clone itself: Its antigen is still unknown. Nothing much larger sits one base from this clone, and base qualities are not available.

The immunoSEQ Assay, a bias-controlled multiplex PCR, was used to amplify TCRbeta CDR3 regions from genomic DNA. Under the source paper's analysis protocol: The number of nucleated cells in each sample was estimated by amplification of reference gene primers within the assay. To quantify the absolute abundance of each unique TCRbeta CDR3 rearrangement, sequence reads were collapsed and filtered. For each sample, productive Simpson clonality was calculated as the square root of Simpson's diversity index over productive rearrangements. The clones in this table, taken by TCRdb from immuneACCESS, are in-frame only. Not every clone is retained; where verified, under half of the shortfall comes from an unresolved V gene, and the cause of the rest is unknown. The V and J calls and clone size are taken from that table; D and trimming were inferred from the DNA. This sample has over 110,000 clones in its table, and approximately 87% of those were observed once. The ten top clones hold roughly 12% of the sample.

V is pared back by 3 bases and J by 6 bases, with 17 bases lying between the germline termini. According to the germline V gene, CDR1 reads SQVTM and CDR2 reads ANQGSEA. The CDR3 starts with the cysteine, ends with the phenylalanine, and has 14 residues. The entry retains the CDR3 DNA only, 42 bases that are in frame from base 1. What the study reported, not specific to this receptor: The quantity of clinical and demographic metadata differed by source and by participant and was supplied without curation.

Here the chain combines TRBV29-1 and TRBJ1-1, with the D gene call left open. The sequence was collected from a man in his fifties or sixties who had recovered from COVID-19. The specimen sequenced was PBMCs or T cells enriched from blood (not recorded which). The nucleotides are TGCAGCGTTGATCTTCTGGGGAGAGGAGCTGAAGCTTTCTTT. This translates into CSVDLLGRGAEAFF.